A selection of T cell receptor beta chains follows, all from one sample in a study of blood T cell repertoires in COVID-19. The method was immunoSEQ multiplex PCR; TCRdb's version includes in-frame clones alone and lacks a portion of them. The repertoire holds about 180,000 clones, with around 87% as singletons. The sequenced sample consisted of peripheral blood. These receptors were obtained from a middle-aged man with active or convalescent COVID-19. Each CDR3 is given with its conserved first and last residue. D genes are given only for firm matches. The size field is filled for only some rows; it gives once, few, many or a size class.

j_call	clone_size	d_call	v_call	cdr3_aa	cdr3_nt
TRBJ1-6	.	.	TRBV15	CATSRLKSHTGNNSPLHF	TGTGCCACCAGCAGATTGAAAAGCCACACAGGGAACAATTCACCCCTCCACTTT
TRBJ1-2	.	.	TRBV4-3	CASSQEGGRGGYTF	TGCGCCAGCAGCCAAGAGGGCGGGAGAGGTGGCTACACCTTC
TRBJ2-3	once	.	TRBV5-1	CASSFGRVRTDTQYF	TGCGCCAGCAGCTTCGGCAGGGTGCGTACAGATACGCAGTATTTT
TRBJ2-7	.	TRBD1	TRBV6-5	CASSYLGTGEQEQYF	TGTGCCAGCAGTTACCTTGGGACAGGGGAGCAAGAGCAGTACTTC
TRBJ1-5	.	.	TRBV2	CASSETSGDQPQHF	TGTGCCAGCAGTGAAACGTCCGGGGATCAGCCCCAGCATTTT
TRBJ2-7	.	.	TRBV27	CASKTGISEQYF	TGTGCCAGTAAAACAGGGATAAGCGAGCAGTACTTC
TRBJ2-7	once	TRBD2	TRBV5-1	CASSPPRGGEGYEQYF	TGCGCCAGCAGCCCCCCTCGGGGGGGGGAAGGGTACGAGCAGTACTTC
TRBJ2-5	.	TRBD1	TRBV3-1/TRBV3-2	CASSQDPPGQGKETQYF	TGTGCCAGCAGCCAAGATCCACCGGGACAGGGGAAGGAGACCCAGTACTTC
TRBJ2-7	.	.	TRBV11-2	CASSLPGGQSSYEQYF	TGTGCCAGCAGCTTACCAGGGGGGCAGAGCTCCTACGAGCAGTACTTC
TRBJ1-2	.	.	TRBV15	CATSREGGTNYGYTF	TGTGCCACCAGCAGAGAAGGGGGAACCAACTATGGCTACACCTTC
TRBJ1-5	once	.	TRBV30	CAWSVRGDQPQHF	TGTGCCTGGAGTGTACGAGGTGACCAGCCCCAGCATTTT
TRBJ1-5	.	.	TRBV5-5	CASSFMQGSNQPQHF	TGTGCCAGCAGCTTCATGCAGGGGAGCAATCAGCCCCAGCATTTT
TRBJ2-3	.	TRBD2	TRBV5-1	CASSPGLGTDTQYF	TGCGCCAGCAGCCCGGGACTAGGGACAGATACGCAGTATTTT
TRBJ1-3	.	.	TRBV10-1	CASSNSGNTIYF	TGCGCCAGCTCCAACTCTGGAAACACCATATATTTT
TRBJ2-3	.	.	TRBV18	CASSPLQGSDTQYF	TGTGCCAGCTCACCCCTGCAGGGGTCAGATACGCAGTATTTT
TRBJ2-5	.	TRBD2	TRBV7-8	CASSSSGGALWQETQYF	TGTGCCAGCAGCTCTAGCGGGGGGGCCCTGTGGCAAGAGACCCAGTACTTC
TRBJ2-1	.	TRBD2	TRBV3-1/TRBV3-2	CASSPLAGGRSNEQFF	TGTGCCAGCAGCCCGCTGGCGGGGGGGCGCTCAAATGAGCAGTTCTTC
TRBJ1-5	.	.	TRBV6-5	CATTVGIGNQPQHF	TGTGCCACCACCGTCGGGATAGGCAATCAGCCCCAGCATTTT
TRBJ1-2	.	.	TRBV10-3	CAISESADIYYGYTF	TGTGCCATCAGTGAGTCGGCGGACATCTACTATGGCTACACCTTC